This TCR beta chain is drawn from a study of technical replicates of blood from a handful of donors (dated by TCRdb to about 2017). A remark on this clone: No cognate antigen has been identified for it. No base quality values were provided; no much bigger clone lies one nucleotide off.

The germline V gene sets CDR1 to SGDLS and CDR2 to YYNGEE. The CDR3 measures 15 amino acids from cysteine to phenylalanine. This entry keeps only the CDR3 DNA: 45 bases, framed from base 1. Ends trimmed: V by 0 bases, J by 6 bases; bases unmatched to a gene: 6. The library was generated by the immunoSEQ multiplex PCR assay. The table comes from immuneACCESS by way of TCRdb, which keeps in-frame sequences with V and J called. Part of the clones is missing from these tables; in studies checked, under half for an unresolved V gene and the rest for unknown reasons. This sample comprises around 100,000 clones, roughly 94% of them detected only once. 0.3% to 0.35% of the sample goes to the ten largest clones.

The sequence is built from TRBV9 and TRBJ2-1, and TRBD2 aligns with 7 junction nucleotides. The source of this sequence is a human donor in good health. Specimen: T cells isolated from PBMCs. CDR3 region: CASSVGPGGSNEQFF. The DNA sequence reads TGTGCCAGCAGCGTAGGCCCGGGCGGGAGCAATGAGCAGTTCTTC.